Listed here are 22 T cell receptor beta chains from one sample, sequenced in a study of T cells after posttransplantation cyclophosphamide. Produced via immunoSEQ multiplex PCR; TCRdb's table is partial and in-frame only. The table has tens of thousands of clones, about 93% seen once; the top ten hold around 3.1%. The sample consisted of PBMCs. All receptors come from a woman aged 25 to 39 in good health and a related stem cell transplant donor.

J is TRBJ2-5 and V is TRBV20-1; D perhaps matches TRBD2 (5 bases). Germline V gives CDR1 DFQATT, CDR2 SNEGSKA (reference sequence). CDR3 size: 11 residues. Trimming left V 5 bases short and J 2 bases short, with 6 bases between. The CDR3 sequence: CSAGEQETQYF. The CDR3 DNA follows: TGCAGTGCTGGGGAGCAAGAGACCCAGTACTTC.

This clone was seen once. The chain joins TRBV7-9 to TRBJ2-7; 9 bases fit TRBD1. Germline lookup yields CDR1 SEHNR and CDR2 FQNEAQ (reference sequence). V trimming: 5 bases; J trimming: 3 bases; junction bases outside the gene matches: 11. This CDR3 contains 16 residues. The CDR3 coding sequence is TGTGCCAGCAGCGCCAGGGGCGGGGACAGGGTCTACGAGCAGTACTTC. Translating gives CASSARGGDRVYEQYF.

This chain's CDR3 is CASSDRASGLYEQYF. The CDR3 DNA reads as TGTGCCAGCAGTGACCGGGCTAGCGGCCTCTACGAGCAGTACTTC. The gene calls are TRBV6-1 and TRBJ2-7; 7 bases fit TRBD2. The CDR3 spans 15 residues. Trimming took 3 bases from V and 3 from J; bases not matched to a gene: 8. Germline lookup yields CDR1 MNHNS and CDR2 SASEGT.

This chain joins TRBV5-4 and TRBJ1-1; D might be TRBD1 (5 bases). This CDR3 is built from 13 residues. V was shortened by 0 bases and J by 3 bases, with 6 bases between the two germline ends. CDR1 and CDR2 (germline): SGHNT, YYREEE (reference sequence). CDR3 residues: CASSLVGDTEAFF. The CDR3 region has the DNA TGTGCCAGCAGCTTGGTGGGGGACACTGAAGCTTTCTTT.

The rearrangement joins TRBV19 to TRBJ1-1; TRBD1 agrees at 8 bases. Germline loops: CDR1 LNHDA, CDR2 SQIVND (reference sequence). Germline trimming cut 5 bases from V and 4 bases from J; bases unmatched to any gene: 6. This CDR3 comprises 14 residues. This CDR3 reads CASSGDRGPTEAFF. The DNA for the CDR3 is TGTGCCAGTAGTGGTGACAGGGGCCCCACTGAAGCTTTCTTT.

The chain combines TRBV6-1 with TRBJ1-6; D uncertain. The CDR3 is 13 residues long. V was trimmed by 7 bases and J by 9 bases, leaving 13 bases between them. CDR1 and CDR2 from the germline V gene are MNHNS and SASEGT. In DNA, the CDR3 is TGTGCCAGCATGGGCGACGGAAGTTCACCCCTCCACTTT. Protein product: CASMGDGSSPLHF.

The chain carries TRBV9 and TRBJ1-2; no clear D. This CDR3 has 13 residues. CDR1 is SGDLS and CDR2 is YYNGEE in the germline V gene. Between the trimmed V and J ends, which lost 4 bases and 2 bases, there was a span of 9 bases. Here the CDR3 DNA reads TGTGCCAGCAGCCTGGCTGGGAACTATGGCTACACCTTC. Its translation is CASSLAGNYGYTF.

The V call is TRBV18, the J call TRBJ2-1; 7 nucleotides line up with TRBD2. Germline CDR1 is KGHSH and CDR2 is LQKENI. V dropped 8 bases and J dropped 4; count of bases not matched to a gene: 17. This CDR3 contains 17 residues. DNA for the CDR3: TGTGCCAGCCATTTTGGGGGGGTTCCGAACGGGTACAATGAGCAGTTCTTC. Protein sequence: CASHFGGVPNGYNEQFF.

V is TRBV2 and J is TRBJ1-2; unclear D gene. In germline, CDR1 is SNHLY, CDR2 FYNNEI. There are 11 residues in the CDR3. Trimming cost V 11 bases and J 5 bases, with 12 bases left between them. The CDR3 bases are TGTGCCTGGACGGGTGCATATGGCTACACCTTC. Amino acids: CAWTGAYGYTF.

The J gene is TRBJ1-2, the V gene TRBV19; D might be TRBD1 (5 bases). Germline loops: CDR1 LNHDA, CDR2 SQIVND (reference sequence). Trimming took off 5 bases at V and 1 base at J, with 11 bases between the two ends. The CDR3 runs to 14 residues. CDR3 DNA: TGTGCCAGTAGTCGGAGGGGTTTTAACTATGGCTACACCTTC. Translated: CASSRRGFNYGYTF. Variable domain in full (rest from reference TRBV19 and TRBJ1-2): DGGITQSPKYLFRKEGQNVTLSCEQNLNHDAMYWYRQDPGQGLRLIYYSQIVNDFQKGDIAEGYSVSREKKESFPLTVTSAQKNPTAFYLCASSRRGFNYGYTFGSGTRLTVV.

This rearrangement joins TRBV6-1 to TRBJ2-7, with 9 bases that match TRBD1. The junction had 4 bases not matched to a gene; V was cut back by 5 bases and J by 8 bases. CDR3 length: 12 amino acids. Germline lookup yields CDR1 MNHNS and CDR2 SASEGT. The CDR3 DNA follows: TGTGCCAGCAGTAAGGACAGGGGAAAGCAGTACTTC. The encoded protein is CASSKDRGKQYF.

This clone was observed once. Its ends do not fully match the called genes, so a read error is possible. V is TRBV2 and J is TRBJ1-6; 8 bases map to TRBD1. The CDR3 has 18 amino acids. CDR1 and CDR2 from the germline V gene are SNHLY and FYNNEI. CDR3 nucleotides: TGTGCCAGTAGTGACCGGGACAGGAGTAGTTTAGGTCATTCACCCCTCCACTTT. Translating gives CASSDRDRSSLGHSPLHF.

The J gene is TRBJ2-2, the V gene TRBV29-1; no clear D gene. CDR1 is SQVTM and CDR2 is ANQGSEA in the germline V gene. The V gene lost 3 bases and the J gene lost 3 bases, with 8 bases spanning the gap. The CDR3 is 13 residues long. The CDR3 DNA is TGCAGCGTTGAGGGCGAATACACCGGGGAGCTGTTTTTT. Its translation: CSVEGEYTGELFF.

The gene calls are TRBV14 and TRBJ1-1, with a tentative D call TRBD1 (5 bases). The germline V and J ends were trimmed by 4 bases and 6 bases, with 12 bases remaining between them. The CDR3 sequence is 13 residues long. The germline gives CDR1 SGHDN, CDR2 FVKESK. In DNA form, the CDR3 reads TGTGCCAGCAGCCCCGGGGCAGGCTCTGAAGCTTTCTTT. Encoded protein: CASSPGAGSEAFF.

The chain carries TRBV9 and TRBJ2-7, with D maybe TRBD1 (5 bases). This CDR3 has 17 residues. Germline V gene data show CDR1 as SGDLS and CDR2 as YYNGEE. V was cut by 0 bases and J by 2 bases, with 18 bases left in between. This CDR3 reads CASSVGVSWGNAYEQYF. DNA of the CDR3: TGTGCCAGCAGCGTAGGAGTGTCCTGGGGCAACGCCTACGAGCAGTACTTC.

This sequence joins TRBV5-1 and TRBJ2-2, with D uncertain. Germline CDR1 reads SGHRS; CDR2 reads YFSETQ. The V gene lost 0 bases and the J gene lost 5 bases, with 8 bases spanning the gap. The CDR3 sequence is 14 residues long. The CDR3 DNA follows: TGCGCCAGCAGCTTGGAGGCAGCAACCGGGGAGCTGTTTTTT. Its protein is CASSLEAATGELFF.

CDR3 DNA: TGTGCCAGCAGTTCCGGACAGGGGGCGACTGAAGCTTTCTTT. Its protein product is CASSSGQGATEAFF. The V and J genes are TRBV28 and TRBJ1-1, with 11 bases aligning to TRBD1. There are 14 residues in the CDR3. Germline-derived CDR1 and CDR2 are MDHEN and SYDVKM. With V trimmed by 4 bases and J by 5 bases, 3 bases remained unmatched.

The CDR3 bases are TGTGCTAGTGGTTCGGGAATCCCGGGACAGAGCTCCTACGAGCAGTACTTC. It encodes CASGSGIPGQSSYEQYF. V gene TRBV12-5 combines with J gene TRBJ2-7; 7 nucleotides align to TRBD1. CDR3 size: 17 residues. Germline values: CDR1 LGHNT, CDR2 FRNRAP. V lost 4 bases to trimming and J lost 0 bases; unmatched junction nucleotides: 12.

For this clone: This may stem from a read error, because a much larger clone lies one nucleotide away. The chain couples TRBV19 to TRBJ1-1; D unclear. From germline, CDR1 is LNHDA and CDR2 SQIVND (reference sequence). The CDR3 loop spans 14 amino acids. Trimming cost V 3 bases and J 0 bases, with 8 bases left between them. CDR3 sequence reads: CASSIPAMNTEAFF. CDR3 coding DNA: TGTGCCAGTAGTATCCCAGCTATGAACACTGAAGCTTTCTTT.

V and J are TRBV2 and TRBJ2-2; the D call may be TRBD1 or TRBD2 (5 bases each). The germline CDR1 and CDR2 sequences are SNHLY and FYNNEI. This CDR3 comprises 15 residues. V lost 2 bases and J 2 bases, leaving 9 bases between the germline ends. CDR3 amino acids: CASSERDPNTGELFF. CDR3 in DNA: TGTGCCAGCAGTGAAAGGGACCCCAACACCGGGGAGCTGTTTTTT.

This clone was detected once. The conserved phenylalanine or tryptophan normally closing the CDR3 is absent here, so this likely arose from a read error. V is TRBV29-1 and J is TRBJ1-2, with TRBD1 matching over 11 bases. CDR1 and CDR2 (germline): SQVTM, ANQGSEA. The CDR3 consists of 12 residues. V was pared by 4 bases and J by 8 bases, with 3 bases of the junction left unmatched. The CDR3 is CSVGDRGLGYTL. The CDR3 nucleotides read TGCAGCGTTGGGGACAGGGGGTTGGGCTACACCCTC.

The chain links TRBV7-2 to TRBJ2-1, with a possible D match to TRBD2 (6 bases). CDR1 is SGHTA, CDR2 FQGNSA, per germline. Between the trimmed V and J ends, which lost 5 bases and 7 bases, there was a span of 21 bases. CDR3 length equals 16 residues. The CDR3 loop reads CASSLWGAGGGNEQFF. CDR3 DNA sequence: TGTGCCAGCAGCCTTTGGGGAGCGGGTGGAGGGAATGAGCAGTTCTTC.